Described below is a single T cell receptor (beta chain) sequence and its context. In its sample, this clonotype was seen many times. There is no known antigen for this receptor. No much larger clone exists at a distance of one base, and base qualities are not known. The data stem from a study of T-cell reconstitution after alpha-beta-depleted transplantation in children (dated by TCRdb to about 2016). With respect to the entire study: Using TCR repertoire profiling, the study quantitatively followed how T-cell immune reconstitution unfolded in children after TCRalphabeta/CD19-depleted allogeneic hematopoietic cell transplantation.

From the germline V gene, CDR1 is SQVTM and CDR2 is ANQGSEA. The CDR3 starts with the cysteine, ends with the phenylalanine, and has 12 residues. The only DNA kept is the CDR3, 36 bases in frame from the first base. V lost 3 bases and J lost 5 bases; the stretch between them is 10 bases long. The library relied on PCR. Sequencing took place on an Illumina HiSeq 2500. TCR library preparation used molecular barcoding, with unique molecular identifiers applied to normalize quantification of the TCRbeta repertoire. TCRdb itself trimmed the public reads at Q25 with fastp, ran MiXCR and retained productive beta chains. Every distinct CDR3 protein forms one entry, paired with its most common genes and DNA. The sample profile shows hundreds of thousands of distinct CDR3 sequences; around 17% of them were found once. The ten largest clones capture about 1.1% of the sample.

Sequencing used PBMCs from the stem cell graft donor, obtained from the stem cell graft. Recombination linked TRBV29-1 to TRBJ1-2; there is no confident call for the D gene. This TCR came from a human donor who donated a stem cell graft to a child with acute myeloid leukemia. The DNA is TGCAGCGTTGAGGTCCCAGCGTATGGCTACACCTTC. Its product reads: CSVEVPAYGYTF.